Included here is one T cell receptor (beta chain) sequence, with context. The antigen is undetermined. This clone may be a read error of a much larger clone one base away. TCR alpha and beta CDR3 regions were amplified from RNA using iRepertoire nested multiplex PCR. For one-step reverse transcription and amplification, roughly 95-400 ng of tissue mRNA or PBMC total RNA was used. TCRdb re-called the multiplex PCR reads through MiXCR, storing one row per CDR3 protein. The table includes 400,000 or so distinct CDR3 sequences, roughly two fifths detected once. Germline CDR1 reads MNHNS; CDR2 reads SASEGT. V dropped 3 bases and J dropped 7 bases, with 22 bases sitting between them. There are 16 residues in the CDR3. This sample stems from a study of glioma-infiltrating T cells. The wider study: WHO grade II oligodendrogliomas or astrocytomas, plus non-recurrent WHO grade IV glioblastomas, were sampled. Approximately 990,000 peripheral T cells were targeted at roughly 4.5- to 11-fold coverage.

Study-wide results and limits: Patients with low tissue-blood divergence carried a signature set of shared blood CDR3 motifs.

This sequence joins TRBV6-1 and TRBJ2-7; D not certain. The origin of this receptor is a human donor with low-grade glioma or glioblastoma, undergoing nonglioma brain surgery, or in good health (not recorded which). The sample was glioma tissue, nonneoplastic brain tissue, or PBMCs (not recorded which). CDR3 nucleotides: TGTGCCAGCAGTGATTTCGGTATTAGGTCCTACAATGAGCAGTACTTC. Translation: CASSDFGIRSYNEQYF.